Presented here are 18 T cell receptor beta chains from one specimen sequenced in a study of cytomegalovirus exposure and HLA in healthy donors. Primers for the PCR totalled 60 Vbeta and 13 Jbeta. Sequencing was performed with immunoSEQ multiplex PCR; in TCRdb, only in-frame clones are kept and a portion is missing. Among more than 150,000 clones, roughly 87% were seen once, and the ten largest hold 0.2% to 0.3%. The sequencing sample was made of PBMCs. These receptors originate from a girl under two years old in good health and CMV-seronegative.

This rearrangement joins TRBV19 to TRBJ2-7; 11 nucleotides agree with TRBD2. This CDR3 comprises 12 residues. V shed 9 bases and J 7 bases; nucleotides not matched to a gene: 5. Germline V gives CDR1 LNHDA, CDR2 SQIVND (reference sequence). The CDR3 coding sequence is TGTGCCAGAGAGGGGACTAGCGGTGAGCAGTACTTC. Translation: CAREGTSGEQYF. The full variable domain, its missing parts supplied by reference TRBV19 and TRBJ2-7, is DGGITQSPKYLFRKEGQNVTLSCEQNLNHDAMYWYRQDPGQGLRLIYYSQIVNDFQKGDIAEGYSVSREKKESFPLTVTSAQKNPTAFYLCAREGTSGEQYFGPGTRLTVT.

The gene calls are TRBV4-2 and TRBJ2-7; TRBD1 aligns across 7 bases. Germline V gene lookup returns CDR1 LGHNA and CDR2 YNFKEQ. The J segment lost 0 bases and the V segment lost 0 bases, leaving 5 bases of the junction unmatched. This CDR3 has 16 residues. CDR3 DNA: TGTGCCAGCAGCCAAGAATGGTGGGACAGCTCCTACGAGCAGTACTTC. Protein sequence: CASSQEWWDSSYEQYF.

The J gene is TRBJ1-5, the V gene TRBV6-6; 9 bases agree with TRBD1. The CDR3 sequence is 16 residues long. CDR1 is MNHNY and CDR2 is SVGAGI in the germline V gene (reference sequence). V lost 2 bases, J lost 3 bases, and 5 bases stayed unmatched. The CDR3 loop is CASSYPGQGTNQPQHF. CDR3 in DNA: TGTGCCAGCAGTTACCCGGGACAGGGAACCAATCAGCCCCAGCATTTT.

The chain employs TRBV6-6 and TRBJ2-1, with D perhaps matching TRBD2 (6 bases). V was trimmed by 8 bases and J by 4 bases, leaving 12 bases between them. The CDR3 length is 13 residues. Germline CDR1 is MNHNY and CDR2 is SVGAGI (reference sequence). CDR3 sequence (DNA): TGTGCCAGCGCGAAGGAGGGGTACAATGAGCAGTTCTTC. Its protein product is CASAKEGYNEQFF.

This clone came up once. The V call is TRBV5-8, the J call TRBJ2-1; 8 bases line up with TRBD2. From germline, CDR1 is SGHTS and CDR2 YDEGEE. Trimming removed 2 bases from V and 5 bases from J; junction bases left unmatched: 12. There are 17 residues in the CDR3. The CDR3: CASSFLKTSVVDNEQFF. The CDR3 DNA follows: TGTGCCAGCAGCTTCCTCAAGACTAGCGTAGTGGACAATGAGCAGTTCTTC. Full variable domain (remainder filled in from reference TRBV5-8 and TRBJ2-1): EAGVTQSPTHLIKTRGQQATLRCSPISGHTSVYWYQQALGLGLQFLLWYDEGEERNRGNFPPRFSGRQFPNYSSELNVNALELEDSALYLCASSFLKTSVVDNEQFFGPGTRLTVL.

J is TRBJ1-2 and V is TRBV2; 7 nucleotides align to TRBD1. CDR1 SNHLY and CDR2 FYNNEI come from the germline V gene. V lost 6 bases to trimming and J lost 8 bases; unmatched junction nucleotides: 12. This CDR3 has 14 residues. CDR3 coding DNA: TGTGCCAGCAGCCGGGACAGTGGGCGTCGAGGCTACACCTTC. Encoded protein: CASSRDSGRRGYTF.

V usage is TRBV5-1 and J usage is TRBJ2-1; D is perhaps TRBD1 (7 bases). V dropped 4 bases and J dropped 5 bases, with 19 bases sitting between them. The CDR3 is made up of 16 amino acids. CDR1 and CDR2 from the germline V gene are SGHRS and YFSETQ. CDR3 coding DNA: TGCGCCAGCAGCGTACTCGCGGGACAGTCTCACAATGAGCAGTTCTTC. This codes for CASSVLAGQSHNEQFF.

V and J are TRBV7-9 and TRBJ2-7; TRBD2 agrees at 8 bases. The germline CDR1 and CDR2 sequences are SEHNR and FQNEAQ (reference sequence). This CDR3 is 14 amino acids long. V lost 2 bases, J lost 3 bases, and 3 bases stayed unmatched. CDR3 amino acids: CASSLKLADYEQYF. The DNA of the CDR3 is TGTGCCAGCAGCTTAAAACTAGCGGACTACGAGCAGTACTTC.

The gene calls are TRBV7-9 and TRBJ2-7; 7 bases fit TRBD1. Trimming took 4 bases from V and 3 from J; bases not matched to a gene: 9. Germline CDR1 and CDR2: SEHNR and FQNEAQ (reference sequence). CDR3 length equals 15 residues. CDR3 residues: CASSSVRTGDYEQYF. CDR3 in DNA: TGTGCCAGCAGCTCCGTCCGGACAGGAGACTACGAGCAGTACTTC.

The rearrangement links TRBV4-1 to TRBJ2-2, with 7 bases matching TRBD2. This CDR3 spans 17 amino acids. In germline, CDR1 is MGHRA, CDR2 YSYEKL. Trimming cost V 1 base and J 6 bases; bases outside gene matches: 11. The CDR3 sequence is CASSQVVVLAGSGELFF. CDR3 DNA: TGCGCCAGCAGCCAAGTAGTGGTTTTAGCGGGCTCCGGGGAGCTGTTTTTT.

The chain employs TRBV27 and TRBJ2-1, with 10 bases lining up with TRBD2. The CDR3 has 21 residues. The junction had 21 bases not matched to a gene; V was cut back by 3 bases and J by 4 bases. Per the germline V gene, CDR1 is MNHEY and CDR2 is SMNVEV (reference sequence). Here the CDR3 DNA reads TGTGCCAGCAGTTTCATTCCGGGACAGCCCATCACTAGCGGGATATACAATGAGCAGTTCTTC. It codes for CASSFIPGQPITSGIYNEQFF.

This chain connects TRBV5-6 to TRBJ2-5; 8 bases are shared with TRBD1. After removal of 0 bases from V and 5 bases from J, the junction contained 6 bases not matched to a gene. Germline CDR1 reads SGHDT; CDR2 reads YYEEEE. This CDR3 is built from 15 residues. The CDR3 region is CASSLGAGGGETQYF. CDR3 in DNA: TGTGCCAGCAGCTTGGGGGCAGGGGGCGGCGAGACCCAGTACTTC.

The chain uses TRBV7-6 and TRBJ2-1; 13 nucleotides line up with TRBD2. Germline values: CDR1 SGHVS, CDR2 FNYEAQ. V dropped 1 base and J dropped 10; count of bases not matched to a gene: 10. The CDR3 extends over 17 amino acids. The CDR3 region has the DNA TGTGCCAGCAGCTTAGAAGCACTAGCGGGAGGGCCTTGGGAGCAGTTCTTC. This sequence encodes CASSLEALAGGPWEQFF.

This rearrangement joins TRBV27 to TRBJ2-1; 8 bases are shared with TRBD1. The CDR3 extends over 13 amino acids. The V gene end was trimmed by 6 bases and the J gene end by 7 bases; junction bases not matched to a gene: 5. Germline lookup yields CDR1 MNHEY and CDR2 SMNVEV (reference sequence). In DNA form, the CDR3 reads TGTGCCAGCAGAACTCGGACAGGGAATGAGCAGTTCTTC. This gives the protein CASRTRTGNEQFF.

In this sample, this clone turned up once. The chain links TRBV5-6 to TRBJ2-7; 8 bases match TRBD2. Germline CDR1 SGHDT, CDR2 YYEEEE. Trimming removed 3 bases from V and 3 bases from J; junction bases left unmatched: 2. The CDR3 loop spans 13 amino acids. CDR3 nucleotide sequence: TGTGCCAGCAGCTGGACTAGCAGCTACGAGCAGTACTTC. As protein: CASSWTSSYEQYF.

In regard to this clone: This sample includes further DNA sequences coding for the same CDR3. The chain joins TRBV2 to TRBJ2-7; TRBD1 might be the D (6 bases). The V end lost 7 bases, the J end lost 4 bases, and 8 bases lay between the germline ends. Germline V CDR1 and CDR2: SNHLY, FYNNEI. The CDR3 has 11 residues. The CDR3, as DNA: TGTGCCAGCAATACAGGGTACGAGCAGTACTTC. It codes for CASNTGYEQYF.

This sequence joins TRBV9 and TRBJ2-1; 10 bases are a match to TRBD2. CDR1 SGDLS and CDR2 YYNGEE come from the germline V gene. Unmatched junction bases numbered 13, after V lost 4 bases and J lost 0 bases. This CDR3 has 19 residues. CDR3: CASSIPGTSALSSYNEQFF. The CDR3 region has the DNA TGTGCCAGCAGCATCCCCGGGACTAGCGCCCTGAGCTCCTACAATGAGCAGTTCTTC.

This chain connects TRBV29-1 to TRBJ2-7; TRBD2 is a possible D gene (5 bases). This CDR3 has 10 amino acids. Trimming removed 7 bases from V and 5 bases from J, with 9 bases in between. Per the germline V gene, CDR1 is SQVTM and CDR2 is ANQGSEA. This chain's CDR3 is CSAGVHEQYF. Written as DNA, the CDR3 is TGCAGCGCCGGGGTGCACGAGCAGTACTTC.